The 11 T cell receptor beta chains reported below all come from one sample, sequenced in a study of PD-1 blockade in classical Hodgkin lymphoma. As to time point: cycle 4 day 1 (C4D1), after 6 weeks of nivolumab. Every patient experienced relapse after autologous stem cell transplantation, and brentuximab vedotin exposure varied. Sequencing used immunoSEQ multiplex PCR; TCRdb keeps in-frame clones, though not all of them. The sample contains about 41,000 clones, around 74% of which appear only once. The sample was peripheral blood mononuclear cells (PBMCs), taken before the fourth cycle of nivolumab. The receptor source for this set is a human donor with classical Hodgkin lymphoma.

The J gene is TRBJ2-5, the V gene TRBV27, with D possibly called TRBD1 or TRBD2 (5 bases each). The J call may be incorrect, as the DNA end agrees better with TRBJ2-7. The CDR3 spans 13 residues. Germline CDR1 and CDR2: MNHEY and SMNVEV (reference sequence). CDR3 sequence: CASRLSDSYEQYF. Here the CDR3 DNA reads TGTGCCAGCAGGCTTAGCGACAGCTACGAGCAGTACTTC.

V is TRBV30 and J is TRBJ2-7, with 10 bases fitting TRBD1. CDR1 is GTSNPN and CDR2 is SVGIG in the germline V gene (reference sequence). The V segment lost 0 bases and the J segment 5 bases; nucleotides outside the gene matches: 1. The CDR3 extends over 13 amino acids. The CDR3 nucleotides read TGTGCCTGGAGTGTGACAGGGGGCAACGAGCAGTACTTC. Its translation: CAWSVTGGNEQYF.

The CDR3 reads CASSNLRDGRAEAFF. As DNA, the CDR3 is TGTGCCAGCAGTAACCTAAGGGACGGCAGGGCTGAAGCTTTCTTT. The chain joins TRBV2 to TRBJ1-1; D might be TRBD1 (5 bases). The CDR3 contains 15 residues. CDR1 SNHLY and CDR2 FYNNEI come from the germline V gene. The V and J ends lost 5 bases and 6 bases respectively, with 19 bases between them.

The CDR3 loop is CASSLEPTTSGNTIYF. CDR3 DNA sequence: TGCGCCAGCAGCTTGGAGCCGACGACCTCTGGAAACACCATATATTTT. The genes are TRBV5-1 and TRBJ1-3; D is undetermined. The germline CDR1 and CDR2 sequences are SGHRS and YFSETQ. There are 16 residues in the CDR3. Trimming took 0 bases from V and 0 from J, leaving 10 bases between them.

The rearrangement links TRBV27 to TRBJ2-2; TRBD2 matches at 9 bases. CDR1 is MNHEY and CDR2 is SMNVEV in the germline V gene (reference sequence). The CDR3 loop spans 16 amino acids. Unmatched junction bases numbered 9, after V lost 6 bases and J lost 4 bases. As DNA, the CDR3 is TGTGCCAGCAGCACCAGCGGGGGGCCGGGCACCGGGGAGCTGTTTTTT. It codes for CASSTSGGPGTGELFF.

V is TRBV5-1 and J is TRBJ2-1, with TRBD1 identical over 7 bases. CDR1 is SGHRS, CDR2 YFSETQ, per germline. J gave up 2 bases and V 7 bases, and 3 bases lay outside the gene matches. This CDR3 has 13 residues. This chain's CDR3 is CASGDRPYNEQFF. DNA of the CDR3: TGCGCCAGCGGGGACAGACCCTACAATGAGCAGTTCTTC. Full variable domain (outside the CDR3, taken from reference TRBV5-1 and TRBJ2-1): KAGVTQTPRYLIKTRGQQVTLSCSPISGHRSVSWYQQTPGQGLQFLFEYFSETQRNKGNFPGRFSGRQFSNSRSEMNVSTLELGDSALYLCASGDRPYNEQFFGPGTRLTVL.

This chain joins TRBV4-3 and TRBJ1-2; D is ambiguous. From germline, CDR1 is LGHNA and CDR2 YSLEER. V lost 2 bases and J 0 bases, leaving 16 bases between the germline ends. The CDR3 has 17 amino acids. The chain's CDR3 is CASSQSWVGLTNYGYTF. The CDR3 DNA reads TGCGCCAGCAGCCAATCCTGGGTCGGACTTACTAACTATGGCTACACCTTC.

This clone was observed a single time. The chain links TRBV5-6 to TRBJ2-5; D may correspond to TRBD1 or TRBD2 (6 bases each). CDR3 size: 16 residues. The V end was cut by 1 base, the J end by 7 bases, with 20 bases between. In germline, CDR1 is SGHDT, CDR2 YYEEEE. Here the CDR3 reads CASSLTGAGGEGTQYF. CDR3 DNA sequence: TGTGCCAGCAGCTTGACGGGGGCCGGGGGAGAGGGGACCCAGTACTTC.

The chain joins TRBV30 to TRBJ1-2, with D hard to call. The germline gives CDR1 GTSNPN, CDR2 SVGIG (reference sequence). The CDR3 totals 14 residues. The V gene lost 1 base and the J gene lost 5 bases, with 14 bases spanning the gap. DNA of the CDR3: TGTGCCTGGAGTGGGGCGGGTTCTTTTTATGGCTACACCTTC. It codes for CAWSGAGSFYGYTF.

The genes are TRBV6-5 and TRBJ1-4; D might be TRBD1 (6 bases). The V gene's germline CDR1 is MNHEY and CDR2 SVGAGI. The CDR3 sequence is 14 residues long. Trimming took off 3 bases at V and 12 bases at J, with 17 bases between the two ends. The CDR3 sequence: CASSYTYREGELFF. The CDR3 bases are TGTGCCAGCAGTTATACTTACAGGGAGGGGGAACTGTTTTTT.

The V and J genes are TRBV29-1 and TRBJ1-2, with no clear D. Trimming pared 1 base from V and 6 bases from J, leaving 3 bases between. The germline CDR1 and CDR2 sequences are SQVTM and ANQGSEA. The CDR3 runs to 10 residues. CDR3 sequence reads: CSVEGDGYTF. DNA of the CDR3: TGCAGCGTTGAAGGCGATGGCTACACCTTC.